This record looks at one T cell receptor beta chain sequence and its context. Its antigen remains unknown. Libraries were prepared by immunoSEQ multiplex PCR; TCRdb keeps only in-frame clonotypes and omits some of them. The sample contains approximately 100,000 clones, 75% to 95% of which appear only once. The sample comes from a study of T cell responses to AZD1222 COVID-19 vaccine. Overall study results and limits: The reported proportion of spike-specific TCRs targeting unmutated variant regions was nearly half. Baseline testing showed seropositivity in only six AZD1222 recipients. Spike was spanned by vaccine-associated CD4 TCRs, which were dominant at 160-218 and 743-854.

The sample consisted of peripheral blood, taken on day 0 of AZD1222 vaccination. This TCR was sampled from an adult in good health.

This CDR3 is CASSLEAGPGGQETQYF. The CDR3, as DNA: TGTGCCAGCAGCTTGGAGGCGGGGCCCGGGGGTCAAGAGACCCAGTACTTC. The chain has TRBV5-4 and TRBJ2-5, with a tentative D call TRBD2 (6 bases). V was pared by 0 bases and J by 2 bases, with 17 bases between. The CDR3 is made up of 17 amino acids. CDR1 and CDR2 (germline): SGHNT, YYREEE (reference sequence).